This entry describes one T cell receptor beta chain. MiXCR was run by TCRdb on the PCR reads, yielding one entry per CDR3 protein. The table includes hundreds of thousands of distinct CDR3 sequences, 25% detected once. The sample belongs to a study of molecular identifiers for immune sequencing clone quantification. V trimming: 6 bases; J trimming: 0 bases; junction bases outside the gene matches: 11. This CDR3 comprises 18 residues. Germline CDR1 reads MNHEY; CDR2 reads SMNVEV (reference sequence). Sequences were obtained from naive CD8+ T cells from blood, with Jurkat cell RNA spiked in. The subset: FACS-sorted CD8+CD4-CCR7+CD45RA+ naive T cells. This rearrangement joins TRBV27 to TRBJ2-6, with TRBD1 matching over 7 bases. The TCR was taken from a human donor in good health. Some libraries in this study had Jurkat cell RNA spiked in. CDR3 sequence reads: CASSKGAWDFSGANVLTF. Here the CDR3 DNA reads TGTGCCAGCAGCAAGGGGGCTTGGGATTTCTCTGGGGCCAACGTCCTGACTTTC.